A selection of T cell receptor beta chains follows, all from one sample in a study of cytomegalovirus exposure and HLA in healthy donors. TCRdb keeps only in-frame clones here, not all; method: immunoSEQ multiplex PCR. Of over 150,000 clones in the sample, 60% to 80% are singletons; the top ten hold approximately 2.1%. The specimen was PBMCs. The receptors here all came from a man aged 50 to 59 in good health and CMV-seropositive. Both conserved end residues are part of each CDR3. Fields, in order: D gene, CDR3 length, V gene, CDR3 protein. D genes are given only for firm matches.

NA | 13 | TRBV28 | CASSEGGNTEAFF
TRBD1 | 14 | TRBV10-1 | CASSGGQGARKLFF
TRBD2 | 15 | TRBV7-2 | CASSLIAGGNYEQYF
NA | 17 | TRBV4-3 | CASSQDTMGLPSYEQYF
TRBD1 | 15 | TRBV5-1 | CASSRTGSLSNEQFF
NA | 18 | TRBV7-2 | CASSLLSSSRGAGNTIYF
TRBD1 | 14 | TRBV2 | CASTERGRTGELFF
NA | 13 | TRBV7-9 | CASSSGSSYEQYF
NA | 13 | TRBV4-3 | CASSSSRVDEQYF
NA | 13 | TRBV15 | CATSRDPSWPQHF